This T cell receptor (beta chain) was observed in a study of control samples from healthy donors and cancer patients. V was pared by 1 base and J by 8 bases, with 8 bases between. The CDR3 is 12 residues long. In germline, CDR1 is LGHDT, CDR2 YNNKEL (reference sequence). TCRdb's copy holds only in-frame clones and misses some; the assay was immunoSEQ multiplex PCR. The table includes some 130,000 clones, around 90% detected once. The V gene is TRBV3-1 (or the pseudogene TRBV3-2), the J gene TRBJ1-2; no clear D gene. Material for sequencing was blood. The origin of this receptor is a man aged 40-49 years in good health. The CDR3, as DNA: TGTGCCAGCAGCCAAGGGAGCAGCGGCTACACCTTC. This codes for CASSQGSSGYTF.